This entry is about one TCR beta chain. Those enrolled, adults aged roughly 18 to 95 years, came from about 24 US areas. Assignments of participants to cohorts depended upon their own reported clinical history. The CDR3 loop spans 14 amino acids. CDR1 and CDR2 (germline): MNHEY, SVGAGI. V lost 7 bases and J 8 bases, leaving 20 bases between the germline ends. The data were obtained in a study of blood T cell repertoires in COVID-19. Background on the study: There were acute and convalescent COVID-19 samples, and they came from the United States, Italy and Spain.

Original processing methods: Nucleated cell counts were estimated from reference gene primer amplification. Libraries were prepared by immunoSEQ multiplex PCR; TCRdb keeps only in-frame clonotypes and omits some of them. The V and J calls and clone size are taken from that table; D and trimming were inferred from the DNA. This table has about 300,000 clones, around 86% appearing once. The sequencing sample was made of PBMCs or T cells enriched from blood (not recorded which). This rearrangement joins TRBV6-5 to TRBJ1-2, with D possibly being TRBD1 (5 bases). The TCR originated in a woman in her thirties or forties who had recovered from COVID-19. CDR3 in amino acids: CASTPGAGRYGYTF. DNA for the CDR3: TGTGCCAGCACCCCTGGAGCAGGGCGCTACGGCTACACCTTC.